One and the same sample provided the 2 T cell receptor beta chains below, sequenced in a study of T cell clonotyping in hematopoietic cell transplantation. Assay: immunoSEQ multiplex PCR; the TCRdb copy retains only in-frame clones and omits some. The data contain some 30,000 clones, about 93% of them seen just once; the ten biggest clones take up approximately 2.2%. Described time point: recipient sample about 28 days before transplant, after cytoreduction. This material consisted of peripheral blood mononuclear cells, taken before stem cell transplant. These receptors came from a man in his fifties or sixties with acute myeloid leukemia. Some clones in this sample may be carry-over from other donors' samples.

The rearrangement uses TRBV5-8 and TRBJ2-2; no clear D. The CDR3 is made up of 14 amino acids. V lost 1 base, J lost 7 bases, and 11 bases lay in between. CDR1 and CDR2 (germline): SGHTS, YDEGEE. In nucleotides, the CDR3 is TGTGCCAGCAGCTTGAGGTGGGCAGGCGGGGAGCTGTTTTTT. Protein sequence: CASSLRWAGGELFF.

This chain links TRBV7-6 with TRBJ2-6; TRBD1 or TRBD2 may be the D gene (5 bases each). V was cut by 4 bases and J by 0 bases, with 10 bases left in between. This CDR3 has 16 residues. CDR1 SGHVS and CDR2 FNYEAQ come from the germline V gene. In nucleotides, the CDR3 is TGTGCCAGCAGCTGGGGGTCATACTCTGGGGCCAACGTCCTGACTTTC. Protein sequence: CASSWGSYSGANVLTF.